This T cell receptor (beta chain) comes out of a study of T cells in lung cancer brain metastases. The protocol was immunoSEQ multiplex PCR, while the TCRdb copy is restricted to in-frame clones and leaves out a portion. The data show hundreds of clones, 90% seen once. This CDR3 comprises 15 residues. Comments on this clone: The sample contains more than one DNA sequence encoding this CDR3.

The sample taken for sequencing was tumor tissue from the primary lung tumor. The receptor was isolated from a woman in her sixties or seventies with non-small cell lung cancer. The chain employs TRBV21-1 and TRBJ1-2; the table names TRBD1, a call not compared with the DNA. TRBV21-1 is tagged as a pseudogene. CDR3 amino acids: CASSTRQGRTYGYTF. Written as DNA, the CDR3 is TGTGCCAGCAGCACCAGACAGGGAAGGACCTATGGCTACACCTTC.